This entry describes one TCR beta chain. This specimen belongs to a study of blood T cell repertoires in COVID-19. Study in general: From the United States, Italy and Spain came samples of acute and convalescent COVID-19. Nucleic acid was either cDNA or gDNA, and it came from T cells, B-cell-depleted T cells, or PBMCs.

CDR3 size: 15 residues. Trimming at V came to 5 bases and at J to 4 bases, leaving 6 bases not matched to a gene. Germline V gives CDR1 LNHDA, CDR2 SQIVND (reference sequence). Original handling: Amplification of reference gene primers was used by the study to estimate nucleated cell counts. The protocol was immunoSEQ multiplex PCR, while the TCRdb copy is restricted to in-frame clones and leaves out a portion. Clone size and the V and J calls come from that table; the DNA yielded D and trimming. The repertoire holds under 150,000 clones, with around 87% as singletons. Material: peripheral blood. The chain uses TRBV19 and TRBJ2-1; 9 bases fit TRBD2. The receptor was derived from a woman aged 60-70 years with active COVID-19. CDR3 nucleotide sequence: TGTGCCAGTAGTCGTACTAGCGGGCCTTACAATGAGCAGTTCTTC. It yields the protein CASSRTSGPYNEQFF.